A single sample gave rise to the 26 T cell receptor beta chains below, sequenced in a study of PD-1 blockade in classical Hodgkin lymphoma. Using immunoSEQ multiplex PCR, the repertoire was profiled, and TCRdb retains in-frame clones only, with some absent. The sample has under 20,000 clones; around three quarters are singletons. Time point denoted: cycle 4 day 1 (C4D1), after five to seven weeks of nivolumab. Relapses following autologous stem cell transplantation were seen in all patients, with brentuximab vedotin exposure varying. Material: peripheral blood mononuclear cells (PBMCs), obtained before the fourth cycle of nivolumab. The receptors were sampled from a human donor with classical Hodgkin lymphoma.

This chain links TRBV2 with TRBJ2-5, with no clear D. V lost 1 base, J lost 6 bases, and 0 bases lay in between. Germline V CDR1 and CDR2: SNHLY, FYNNEI. The CDR3 extends over 10 amino acids. The CDR3 loop reads CASSEETQYF. CDR3 coding DNA: TGTGCCAGCAGTGAAGAGACCCAGTACTTC.

This clone was detected a few times. This chain uses TRBV6-5 with TRBJ1-1; tentatively, D is TRBD1 (5 bases). CDR1 and CDR2 (germline): MNHEY, SVGAGI. Deletions cut 3 bases from V and 1 base from J, with 6 bases between. The CDR3 length is 13 residues. As DNA, the CDR3 is TGTGCCAGCAGTTATCAGGGGAACACTGAAGCTTTCTTT. Protein product: CASSYQGNTEAFF.

The gene calls are TRBV27 and TRBJ2-3; D is possibly TRBD1 or TRBD2 (5 bases each). The germline V and J ends were trimmed by 3 bases and 7 bases, with 11 bases remaining between them. Germline V gene data show CDR1 as MNHEY and CDR2 as SMNVEV (reference sequence). The CDR3 consists of 13 residues. The CDR3 DNA reads as TGTGCCAGCAGTTTCGGGACGTCGCATACGCAGTATTTT. Translating it yields CASSFGTSHTQYF.

The chain carries TRBV6-1 and TRBJ1-2; 8 nucleotides match TRBD1. The germline CDR1 and CDR2 sequences are MNHNS and SASEGT. The CDR3 has 13 residues. CDR3 amino acids: CALGQGAGYGYTF. The CDR3 nucleotides are TGTGCTCTCGGACAGGGAGCGGGATATGGCTACACCTTC.

Worth noting for this clone: The junction departs from the called germline gene at one end, perhaps through a read error. The V call is TRBV7-9, the J call TRBJ2-1; 13 bases line up with TRBD2. Germline-derived CDR1 and CDR2 are SEHNR and FQNEAQ (reference sequence). CDR3 length equals 15 residues. The CDR3 coding sequence is TGTGCCAGCAGCTCGGGACTAGCGGGGTACAGTGAGCAGTTCTTC. This encodes CASSSGLAGYSEQFF.

J is TRBJ2-2 and V is TRBV6-6; a weak D match, TRBD1 (6 bases). The V end was cut by 8 bases, the J end by 4 bases, with 14 bases between. Germline V gene sequence: CDR1 MNHNY, CDR2 SVGAGI (reference sequence). This CDR3 is 14 amino acids long. CDR3 in amino acids: CASRQAGRTGELFF. CDR3 DNA sequence: TGTGCCAGCCGACAGGCAGGCCGCACCGGGGAGCTGTTTTTT.

The rearrangement uses TRBV11-3 and TRBJ2-1, with 7 bases aligning to TRBD2. J was trimmed by 2 bases and V by 3 bases; bases with no gene match: 4. The CDR3 is 15 amino acids. Looked up from germline, CDR1 is SGHNT and CDR2 is YENEEA. The DNA for the CDR3 is TGTGCCAGCAGCTTTGCTAGCGGAACCTACAATGAGCAGTTCTTC. Protein sequence: CASSFASGTYNEQFF.

The rearrangement joins TRBV6-1 to TRBJ2-5; D is ambiguous. This CDR3 has 10 residues. Germline V CDR1 and CDR2: MNHNS, SASEGT. Trimming cost V 3 bases and J 7 bases, with 3 bases left between them. The CDR3 loop reads CASSEVTQYF. CDR3 DNA: TGTGCCAGCAGTGAGGTGACCCAGTACTTC.

The chain joins TRBV15 to TRBJ1-3, with D possibly being TRBD1 (6 bases). V dropped 1 base and J dropped 2 bases, with 15 bases sitting between them. There are 17 residues in the CDR3. The germline V gene has CDR1 LNHNV and CDR2 YYDKDF (reference sequence). The CDR3 DNA is TGTGCCACCAGCAGAGCCCCCCTGAACAGGGCTGGAAACACCATATATTTT. It specifies CATSRAPLNRAGNTIYF.

The CDR3 DNA is TGTGCCAGCAGCCCCGGGACAGCGGTCACAGATACGCAGTATTTT. It is translated as CASSPGTAVTDTQYF. This chain joins TRBV5-4 and TRBJ2-3; TRBD1 matches at 7 bases. Germline values: CDR1 SGHNT, CDR2 YYREEE (reference sequence). This CDR3 has 15 residues. The trim removed 4 bases at V and 2 bases at J, leaving 7 bases unmatched.

The gene calls are TRBV13 and TRBJ2-2; D might be TRBD1 (6 bases). Germline V gene sequence: CDR1 PRHDT, CDR2 FYEKMQ (reference sequence). This CDR3 has 15 residues. Trimming shortened V by 6 bases and J by 9 bases, and 20 bases separated the two germline ends. The CDR3 DNA sequence: TGTGCCAGCAGTTCTGGGGGCAGGGGAACTTGGGAGCTGTTTTTT. This codes for CASSSGGRGTWELFF. Based on the CDR3 plus reference TRBV13 and TRBJ2-2, the full variable domain is AAGVIQSPRHLIKEKRETATLKCYPIPRHDTVYWYQQGPGQDPQFLISFYEKMQSDKGSIPDRFSAQQFSDYHSELNMSSLELGDSALYFCASSSGGRGTWELFFGEGSRLTVL.

The chain employs TRBV5-1 and TRBJ2-1; TRBD1 agrees at 9 bases. This CDR3 has 15 residues. Germline assignment: CDR1 SGHRS and CDR2 YFSETQ. Trimming took 0 bases from V and 7 from J; bases not matched to a gene: 5. CDR3 protein: CASSLAGTGWNEQFF. CDR3 nucleotides: TGCGCCAGCAGCTTGGCTGGGACAGGGTGGAATGAGCAGTTCTTC.

This clone appeared once. This chain uses TRBV6-1 with TRBJ1-4; no definite D call. V lost 11 bases and J 7 bases, leaving 17 bases between the germline ends. Germline V gene lookup returns CDR1 MNHNS and CDR2 SASEGT. The CDR3 has 13 residues. The CDR3 DNA reads as TGTGCCGGATCCACAGACGCGGGTGAAAAACTGTTTTTT. Translated: CAGSTDAGEKLFF.

This clone appeared a single time. The chain recombines TRBV6-1 with TRBJ1-1; 11 bases agree with TRBD1. V trimming: 4 bases; J trimming: 0 bases; junction bases outside the gene matches: 4. The CDR3 covers 16 residues. From germline, CDR1 is MNHNS and CDR2 SASEGT. In DNA, the CDR3 is TGTGCCAGCAGTGGGACAGGGGGCATTATGAACACTGAAGCTTTCTTT. Residues: CASSGTGGIMNTEAFF.

The CDR3 loop is CASAQRSMNGYTF. CDR3 DNA: TGTGCCAGCGCCCAACGGAGTATGAATGGCTACACCTTC. The chain is built from TRBV6-1 and TRBJ1-2; D is unclear. The CDR3 length is 13 residues. From germline, CDR1 is MNHNS and CDR2 SASEGT. V dropped 8 bases and J dropped 6 bases, with 16 bases sitting between them.

V usage is TRBV6-5 and J usage is TRBJ2-2; TRBD1 matches at 8 bases. Losses at the gene ends were 5 bases for V and 6 bases for J; bases not matched to a gene: 5. This CDR3 has 14 residues. Germline CDR1 is MNHEY and CDR2 is SVGAGI. This CDR3 is CASSPVQGAGELFF. The CDR3 DNA reads TGTGCCAGCAGTCCCGTACAGGGGGCCGGGGAGCTGTTTTTT.

V and J are TRBV29-1 and TRBJ1-6, with D perhaps matching TRBD1 (5 bases). Looked up from germline, CDR1 is SQVTM and CDR2 is ANQGSEA. The CDR3 extends over 12 amino acids. The germline V and J ends were trimmed by 7 bases and 7 bases, with 11 bases remaining between them. The CDR3 nucleotides are TGCAGCGCCCGGGAGGGGAATTCACCCCTCCACTTT. Translated: CSAREGNSPLHF.

This chain links TRBV11-2 with TRBJ2-7; 10 bases fit TRBD2. The germline gives CDR1 SGHAT, CDR2 FQNNGV. This CDR3 spans 17 amino acids. V was pared by 3 bases and J by 0 bases, with 8 bases of the junction left unmatched. CDR3 DNA sequence: TGTGCCAGCAGCTTGACAACCGGGACTAGCGACTCCTACGAGCAGTACTTC. It is translated as CASSLTTGTSDSYEQYF.

DNA of the CDR3: TGCGCCAGCAGCTCAGGGACTAGCGGATACTCTGGGGCCAACGTCCTGACTTTC. Protein: CASSSGTSGYSGANVLTF. This chain joins TRBV5-1 and TRBJ2-6; TRBD2 aligns across 11 bases. J gave up 0 bases and V 3 bases, and 5 bases lay outside the gene matches. Germline V gives CDR1 SGHRS, CDR2 YFSETQ. There are 18 residues in the CDR3.

The chain combines TRBV5-1 with TRBJ2-1; maybe TRBD1 (6 bases). The germline V gene has CDR1 SGHRS and CDR2 YFSETQ. Trimming took 4 bases from V and 1 from J, leaving 15 bases between them. The CDR3 consists of 16 residues. CDR3 DNA: TGCGCCAGCAGCCTTTTAGGGGGTAGGTCCTACAATGAGCAGTTCTTC. Translated, it gives CASSLLGGRSYNEQFF.

This chain joins TRBV29-1 and TRBJ2-5; TRBD1 agrees at 11 bases. Germline-derived CDR1 and CDR2 are SQVTM and ANQGSEA. The V segment lost 4 bases and the J segment 5 bases; nucleotides outside the gene matches: 6. The CDR3 has 14 residues. The CDR3 region has the DNA TGCAGCGTTGGGGACAGGGGGGCTGGGGAGACCCAGTACTTC. Translation: CSVGDRGAGETQYF.

V usage is TRBV10-3 and J usage is TRBJ2-3; D is unclear. This CDR3 spans 11 amino acids. The germline gives CDR1 ENHRY, CDR2 SYGVKD. Deletions cut 3 bases from V and 4 bases from J, with 2 bases between. For the CDR3, the DNA is TGTGCCATCAGTGAATCAGATACGCAGTATTTT. This translates into CAISESDTQYF.

The V call is TRBV10-3, the J call TRBJ2-5; the D is unclear. Germline CDR1 is ENHRY and CDR2 is SYGVKD. CDR3 length equals 13 residues. Trimming removed 4 bases from V and 0 bases from J, with 6 bases in between. CDR3 loop: CAISGANQETQYF. The CDR3 DNA sequence: TGTGCCATCAGTGGGGCCAACCAAGAGACCCAGTACTTC.

The table lists this clone with a count of one. This chain connects TRBV6-5 to TRBJ2-5, with unresolved D. Germline values: CDR1 MNHEY, CDR2 SVGAGI. CDR3 size: 14 residues. V shed 0 bases and J shed 6 bases, with 11 bases lying between them. CDR3 loop: CASSYSSRGKTQYF. The CDR3 DNA reads as TGTGCCAGCAGTTACTCATCCCGAGGCAAGACCCAGTACTTC.

V and J are TRBV25-1 and TRBJ2-3; 10 bases map to TRBD2. The CDR3 contains 14 residues. The germline CDR1 and CDR2 sequences are MGHDK and SYGVNS. After removal of 7 bases from V and 2 bases from J, the junction contained 3 bases not matched to a gene. The DNA of the CDR3 is TGTGCCAGCAAGCGGGGGGGATACACAGATACGCAGTATTTT. This codes for CASKRGGYTDTQYF.

The chain has TRBV5-6 and TRBJ1-1; no firm D call. The V end lost 0 bases, the J end lost 0 bases, and 12 bases lay between the germline ends. The CDR3 has 16 residues. Germline CDR1 is SGHDT and CDR2 is YYEEEE. The CDR3 is CASSLEVGGVNTEAFF. For the CDR3, the DNA is TGTGCCAGCAGCTTGGAGGTTGGAGGAGTGAACACTGAAGCTTTCTTT.